Below, 7 T cell receptor beta chains from the same sample are listed, as sequenced in a study of blood T cell repertoires in COVID-19 (dated by TCRdb to the early 2020s). Libraries came from the immunoSEQ multiplex PCR assay. TCRdb re-hosts the immuneACCESS table, in-frame sequences only. Its copies lack some clones; in the studies checked, an unresolved V gene accounts for under half of them, and the cause for the rest is not known. For this sample the table gives 55,000 to 75,000 clones, of which 65% to 90% were detected only once. The top ten clones comprise 15% to 20% of the sample. The sample was peripheral blood. These receptors all come from an elderly man with active COVID-19.

Only a few counts were recorded for this clone. This chain uses TRBV12-3 or TRBV12-4 with TRBJ1-2; 7 bases agree with TRBD1. This CDR3 is 13 amino acids long. Losses at the gene ends were 5 bases for V and 2 bases for J; bases not matched to a gene: 2. In DNA, the CDR3 is TGTGCCAGCAGTCCACAGGGGAACTATGGCTACACCTTC. This sequence encodes CASSPQGNYGYTF.

The chain links TRBV28 to TRBJ2-1, with 7 bases matching TRBD2. The J segment lost 3 bases and the V segment lost 3 bases, leaving 5 bases of the junction unmatched. CDR1 MDHEN and CDR2 SYDVKM come from the germline V gene. This CDR3 region has 15 residues. The CDR3 DNA follows: TGTGCCAGCAGTTTCGGGGAGGGACTCTACAATGAGCAGTTCTTC. Translating it yields CASSFGEGLYNEQFF.

This rearrangement joins TRBV7-8 to TRBJ2-1; weak D call: TRBD1 (6 bases). The CDR3 loop spans 13 amino acids. The germline gives CDR1 SGHVS, CDR2 FQNEAQ. Trimming cost V 5 bases and J 9 bases, with 14 bases left between them. CDR3 coding DNA: TGTGCCAGCAGCCCGAGGACAGTGGGTGAGCAGTTCTTC. This gives the protein CASSPRTVGEQFF.

This chain connects TRBV12-3 or TRBV12-4 to TRBJ1-2; D is ambiguous. The CDR3 runs 11 residues. Trimming removed 2 bases from V and 10 bases from J, with 8 bases in between. CDR3 DNA: TGTGCCAGCAGTTTAAACACGATCTACACCTTC. Protein product: CASSLNTIYTF.

This rearrangement joins TRBV18 to TRBJ1-2; D uncertain. Germline V gives CDR1 KGHSH, CDR2 LQKENI. Trimming removed 2 bases at V and 8 bases at J, with 18 bases between. The length of the CDR3 is 15 residues. Written as DNA, the CDR3 is TGTGCCAGCTCACCAGATAAGGCGGGCTTGGCGGGCTACACCTTC. Encoded protein: CASSPDKAGLAGYTF.

The gene calls are TRBV5-1 and TRBJ1-1, with D tentatively TRBD1 (6 bases). Trimming took off 4 bases at V and 5 bases at J, with 15 bases between the two ends. The CDR3 extends over 14 amino acids. Germline-derived CDR1 and CDR2 are SGHRS and YFSETQ. CDR3 bases: TGCGCCAGCAGCGATTCGGTAGGGGGTACTGAAGCTTTCTTT. Translation gives CASSDSVGGTEAFF. The full variable domain, in which reference TRBV5-1 and TRBJ1-1 provide the parts outside the CDR3, is KAGVTQTPRYLIKTRGQQVTLSCSPISGHRSVSWYQQTPGQGLQFLFEYFSETQRNKGNFPGRFSGRQFSNSRSEMNVSTLELGDSALYLCASSDSVGGTEAFFGQGTRLTVV.

The chain uses TRBV6-4 and TRBJ1-2, with 10 bases identical to TRBD1. The length of the CDR3 is 14 residues. V lost 6 bases, J lost 2 bases, and 3 bases stayed unmatched. CDR1 MRHNA and CDR2 SNTAGT come from the germline V gene. The CDR3 spells CASSPGQGNYGYTF. DNA for the CDR3: TGTGCCAGCAGCCCGGGACAGGGGAACTATGGCTACACCTTC.